A selection of T cell receptor beta chains follows, all from one sample in a study of OX40 agonist ivuxolimab in advanced cancers. The assay was immunoSEQ multiplex PCR, and TCRdb's table has in-frame clones only and misses some. The repertoire holds 6,000 to 8,500 clones, with 94% as singletons. Sequences were derived from CD4+ or CD8+ T cells sorted from blood, sampled in a trial of the OX40 agonist ivuxolimab. The receptors originated from an adult with an advanced solid tumor such as melanoma, head and neck, liver or kidney cancer. Each CDR3 is given with its conserved first and last residue. Each record gives: clone size, D gene, J gene, V gene, CDR3 protein, CDR3 DNA. The D gene is left open where the match is weak. Rows give clone size only sometimes, using once, few, many, or a class for an expanded clone.

clone size: once; D gene: TRBD2; J gene: TRBJ2-1; V gene: TRBV9; CDR3 protein: CASSVGTSGSGNEQFF; CDR3 DNA: TGTGCCAGCAGCGTCGGGACTAGCGGGAGTGGAAATGAGCAGTTCTTC
clone size: .; D gene: TRBD1; J gene: TRBJ2-1; V gene: TRBV11-1; CDR3 protein: CASSSEAGQGPYNEQFF; CDR3 DNA: TGTGCCAGCAGCTCGGAGGCGGGACAGGGGCCCTACAATGAGCAGTTCTTC
clone size: .; D gene: .; J gene: TRBJ1-1; V gene: TRBV5-6; CDR3 protein: CASSLAGQDNLGAFF; CDR3 DNA: TGTGCCAGCAGCTTGGCAGGGCAGGATAACCTGGGAGCTTTCTTT
clone size: .; D gene: .; J gene: TRBJ2-4; V gene: TRBV10-2; CDR3 protein: CASSDAAVAKNIQYF; CDR3 DNA: TGCGCCAGCAGTGATGCTGCAGTAGCCAAAAACATTCAGTACTTC
clone size: .; D gene: .; J gene: TRBJ1-1; V gene: TRBV6-5; CDR3 protein: CASEGMNTEAFF; CDR3 DNA: TGTGCCAGCGAAGGGATGAACACTGAAGCTTTCTTT
clone size: .; D gene: .; J gene: TRBJ1-1; V gene: TRBV11-2; CDR3 protein: CASSLAAGSTEAFF; CDR3 DNA: TGTGCCAGCAGCTTAGCAGCAGGGTCCACTGAAGCTTTCTTT
clone size: .; D gene: TRBD1; J gene: TRBJ2-5; V gene: TRBV5-1; CDR3 protein: CASKGTGSRQETQYF; CDR3 DNA: TGCGCCAGCAAGGGGACAGGAAGTCGGCAAGAGACCCAGTACTTC
clone size: .; D gene: TRBD2; J gene: TRBJ2-3; V gene: TRBV2; CDR3 protein: CASSGGGLAGADTQYF; CDR3 DNA: TGTGCCAGCAGTGGGGGGGGACTAGCGGGAGCGGATACGCAGTATTTT
clone size: .; D gene: .; J gene: TRBJ2-1; V gene: TRBV5-1; CDR3 protein: CASSLGGSSYNEQFF; CDR3 DNA: TGCGCCAGCAGCTTGGGTGGGAGCTCCTACAATGAGCAGTTCTTC
clone size: once; D gene: .; J gene: TRBJ1-2; V gene: TRBV19; CDR3 protein: CASTTLGTNYGYTF; CDR3 DNA: TGTGCCAGTACCACCTTAGGGACTAACTATGGCTACACCTTC
clone size: .; D gene: .; J gene: TRBJ2-6; V gene: TRBV11-2; CDR3 protein: CASSPQRPGANVLTF; CDR3 DNA: TGTGCCAGCAGCCCACAGCGACCTGGGGCCAACGTCCTGACTTTC
clone size: .; D gene: TRBD1; J gene: TRBJ2-2; V gene: TRBV10-3; CDR3 protein: CAISESRTGDNTGELFF; CDR3 DNA: TGTGCCATCAGTGAGTCGCGGACAGGGGATAACACCGGGGAGCTGTTTTTT
clone size: .; D gene: .; J gene: TRBJ2-2; V gene: TRBV7-3; CDR3 protein: CASSHRAETATGELFF; CDR3 DNA: TGTGCCAGCAGCCATCGAGCGGAGACGGCCACCGGGGAGCTGTTTTTT
clone size: .; D gene: .; J gene: TRBJ2-1; V gene: TRBV10-3; CDR3 protein: CAISGDPEEQFF; CDR3 DNA: TGTGCCATCAGTGGGGACCCCGAGGAGCAGTTCTTC
clone size: .; D gene: .; J gene: TRBJ2-1; V gene: TRBV9; CDR3 protein: CASSAGASGNEQFF; CDR3 DNA: TGTGCCAGCAGCGCAGGGGCGAGCGGGAATGAGCAGTTCTTC
clone size: .; D gene: .; J gene: TRBJ2-7; V gene: TRBV15; CDR3 protein: CATSRRDPPAEQYF; CDR3 DNA: TGTGCCACCAGCAGGCGGGACCCTCCGGCCGAGCAGTACTTC
clone size: .; D gene: .; J gene: TRBJ1-2; V gene: TRBV7-8; CDR3 protein: CASSLASGGALVGYTF; CDR3 DNA: TGTGCCAGCAGCTTAGCATCCGGGGGCGCATTAGTCGGCTACACCTTC
clone size: .; D gene: TRBD1; J gene: TRBJ2-3; V gene: TRBV2; CDR3 protein: CASSEEGGQGADTQYF; CDR3 DNA: TGTGCCAGCAGTGAAGAGGGGGGACAGGGGGCAGATACGCAGTATTTT
clone size: .; D gene: .; J gene: TRBJ2-7; V gene: TRBV7-2; CDR3 protein: CASSRDRIINYEQYF; CDR3 DNA: TGTGCCAGCAGCCGAGACAGAATTATAAACTACGAGCAGTACTTC
clone size: .; D gene: .; J gene: TRBJ2-3; V gene: TRBV7-4; CDR3 protein: CASSLASPTDTDTQYF; CDR3 DNA: TGTGCCAGCAGCTTAGCGTCCCCTACGGACACAGATACGCAGTATTTT
clone size: few; D gene: .; J gene: TRBJ1-3; V gene: TRBV4-2; CDR3 protein: CASSQTGTGNTIYF; CDR3 DNA: TGTGCCAGCAGCCAAACGGGAACTGGAAACACCATATATTTT
clone size: .; D gene: TRBD2; J gene: TRBJ2-7; V gene: TRBV28; CDR3 protein: CASKSGDRVTSGGYEQYF; CDR3 DNA: TGTGCCAGTAAATCGGGGGACAGGGTTACTAGCGGGGGCTACGAGCAGTACTTC